This is a list of T cell receptor beta chains from one sample in a study of early T cells in non-severe SARS-CoV-2 infection. MiXCR, run by TCRdb on the 5' RACE reads, gives a single entry per CDR3 protein. The table records about 61,000 distinct CDR3 sequences, approximately 12% of them present only once. The material sequenced was whole blood, taken at baseline. The receptors were gathered from an adult who was a healthcare worker with PCR-confirmed SARS-CoV-2 infection or an uninfected control (not recorded which). The donor label of this sample is uncertain. The CDR3 runs from the conserved cysteine through the conserved F or W. A D gene is named only where the DNA matches it firmly. Size tells how often a clone was seen (once, few, many) or the class of an expanded clone, and some rows leave it out.

CDR3 DNA | CDR3 protein | V gene | clone size | CDR3 length | D gene | J gene
TGTGCCAGCAGTGGAACGACTAGCGGGGGACCGAACACCGGGGAGCTGTTTTTT | CASSGTTSGGPNTGELFF | TRBV12-3/TRBV12-4 | many | 18 | TRBD2 | TRBJ2-2
TGTGCCAGCAGCCGCGGGGGCCCCAGCACAGATACGCAGTATTTT | CASSRGGPSTDTQYF | TRBV7-2 | few | 15 | - | TRBJ2-3
TGTGCCAGCAGTTTAAGTGGTGACTTAGGGGAGCTGTTTTTT | CASSLSGDLGELFF | TRBV12-3/TRBV12-4 | - | 14 | - | TRBJ2-2
TGTGCCAGCAGGGAAGGGAGCCATAGCAATCAGCCCCAGCATTTT | CASREGSHSNQPQHF | TRBV6-5 | few | 15 | - | TRBJ1-5
TGTGCCAGCAGCTTAGAGCGAGGCCTCATATATTTT | CASSLERGLIYF | TRBV11-2 | few | 12 | - | TRBJ1-3
TGTGCCAGTTCGGACAGGCCGATGAACACTGAAGCTTTCTTT | CASSDRPMNTEAFF | TRBV6-5 | few | 14 | TRBD1 | TRBJ1-1
TGTGCCAGCAGTTTAGCGGGGGGAATATACAATGAGCAGTTCTTC | CASSLAGGIYNEQFF | TRBV2 | - | 15 | TRBD2 | TRBJ2-1
TGTGCCAGCAGTAAACGGGGTGCCGGGGAGCTGTTTTTT | CASSKRGAGELFF | TRBV2 | - | 13 | - | TRBJ2-2
TGCAGCGTTGGGGTCGGCGAGATCTATGGCTACACCTTC | CSVGVGEIYGYTF | TRBV29-1 | few | 13 | - | TRBJ1-2
TGTGCCAGCAGCATGGACAGGGCGGGGACCGGGGAGCTGTTTTTT | CASSMDRAGTGELFF | TRBV5-4 | - | 15 | TRBD1 | TRBJ2-2
TGCAGTGCTACGGGACAGGGGGTCGAAGAGACCCAGTACTTC | CSATGQGVEETQYF | TRBV20-1 | - | 14 | TRBD1 | TRBJ2-5
TGTGCCAGCAGTGTCAGGGAAGGCGACATTCAGTACTTC | CASSVREGDIQYF | TRBV12-3/TRBV12-4 | few | 13 | - | TRBJ2-4
TGTGCCAGCAGTAGGGGAGGTGGCTATGGCTACACCTTC | CASSRGGGYGYTF | TRBV12-3/TRBV12-4 | few | 13 | - | TRBJ1-2
TGCGCCAGCAGCCGTCGACCAAGCGTCGACAGGGAATTTGCCAAAAACATTCAGTACTTC | CASSRRPSVDREFAKNIQYF | TRBV5-1 | many | 20 | TRBD1 | TRBJ2-4
TGCGCCAGCAGCTTGGATATTAGGAAGTATGGCTACACCTTC | CASSLDIRKYGYTF | TRBV5-1 | - | 14 | - | TRBJ1-2
TGTGCCAGCAGTTTAGGGCAGGGACAAGAGACCCAGTACTTC | CASSLGQGQETQYF | TRBV12-3/TRBV12-4 | few | 14 | - | TRBJ2-5
TGTGCCAGCAGTGAGACTAGCGGAAGCTCCTACAATGAGCAGTTCTTC | CASSETSGSSYNEQFF | TRBV2 | - | 16 | TRBD2 | TRBJ2-1
TGTGCCAGCAGAGTGACTAGCGGGGGAACAGATACGCAGTATTTT | CASRVTSGGTDTQYF | TRBV2 | few | 15 | TRBD2 | TRBJ2-3
TGTGCCAGTAGTTCGGCCAGGGGGCCGCGGAATCAGCCCCAGCATTTT | CASSSARGPRNQPQHF | TRBV19 | - | 16 | TRBD1 | TRBJ1-5
TGTGCCAGCAGCTCCCCTTCCTATACGCAGTATTTT | CASSSPSYTQYF | TRBV7-9 | few | 12 | - | TRBJ2-3
TGCAGTGCTAGAGGTGGGACAGGGGGTACGAACACTGAAGCTTTCTTT | CSARGGTGGTNTEAFF | TRBV20-1 | - | 16 | TRBD1 | TRBJ1-1
TGCAGCGTTGAACCCGGCAATGAGCAGTTCTTC | CSVEPGNEQFF | TRBV29-1 | many | 11 | - | TRBJ2-1
TGTGCCAGCAGTTCTTTTGCGGGGGGAGGCACCGGGGAGCTGTTTTTT | CASSSFAGGGTGELFF | TRBV6-6 | many | 16 | TRBD2 | TRBJ2-2
TGCAGTGCCAATTCGCGGGAGTTCTCCTACAATGAGCAGTTCTTC | CSANSREFSYNEQFF | TRBV20-1 | many | 15 | TRBD2 | TRBJ2-1
TGCGCCAGCAGCCAGATACGGGAAAAACTGTTTTTT | CASSQIREKLFF | TRBV4-1 | - | 12 | - | TRBJ1-4
TGTGCCAGCAGCCCGCCCCGGACAGGGGGAGAAGAAAAACTGTTTTTT | CASSPPRTGGEEKLFF | TRBV7-9 | few | 16 | TRBD1 | TRBJ1-4
TGTGCCAGCTCACCACCGGGGGTTAGGAATTCACCCCTCCACTTT | CASSPPGVRNSPLHF | TRBV18 | many | 15 | - | TRBJ1-6
TGCAGTGCTAGAGAGGGGGGCTTTGGGGCCAACGTCCTGACTTTC | CSAREGGFGANVLTF | TRBV20-1 | many | 15 | - | TRBJ2-6
TGTGCCAGCAGCCCCGGTTTTAGAGGGAACACCGGGGAGCTGTTTTTT | CASSPGFRGNTGELFF | TRBV7-9 | few | 16 | - | TRBJ2-2
TGTGCCAGCAGCTTAGTCATAGGGGTCCAATACTCCTACAATGAGCAGTTCTTC | CASSLVIGVQYSYNEQFF | TRBV11-2 | few | 18 | - | TRBJ2-1
TGTGCCAGCAGCCAAGAGGGGACAGGGACCAACTATGGCTACACCTTC | CASSQEGTGTNYGYTF | TRBV3-1 | few | 16 | TRBD1 | TRBJ1-2
TGCAGTGCTAGAGATCGTGGCAGGGGGCAATCCTCACCCCTCCACTTT | CSARDRGRGQSSPLHF | TRBV20-1 | many | 16 | TRBD1 | TRBJ1-6
TGTGCCAGCAGTTTGGGTACGGGGGCCCAAGAGACCCAGTACTTC | CASSLGTGAQETQYF | TRBV27 | - | 15 | - | TRBJ2-5
TGTGCCAGCAGCCTCCCAGGGCAGCGGGGGGGTTGCAATGAGCAGTTCTTC | CASSLPGQRGGCNEQFF | TRBV7-7 | - | 17 | TRBD2 | TRBJ2-1
TGCAGTGCTAGTCACAGGGATAAGTCCTATAATTCACCCCTCCACTTT | CSASHRDKSYNSPLHF | TRBV20-1 | few | 16 | - | TRBJ1-6
TGTGCCAGCAGCTCAGGCGGGCAGAGCACAGATACGCAGTATTTT | CASSSGGQSTDTQYF | TRBV7-9 | few | 15 | - | TRBJ2-3
TGTGCCAGCAGCGCCAATACACCGAACACCGGGGAGCTGTTTTTT | CASSANTPNTGELFF | TRBV7-9 | many | 15 | - | TRBJ2-2
TGTGCCAGCTCACCACCGGGGTCATATGGCTACACCTTC | CASSPPGSYGYTF | TRBV18 | many | 13 | - | TRBJ1-2
TGTGCCAGCCATAGCGGGGTTAGCACAGATACGCAGTATTTT | CASHSGVSTDTQYF | TRBV9 | - | 14 | TRBD2 | TRBJ2-3
TGTGCCAGCAGTGAGCGGGGGGCGGTAGATACGCAGTATTTT | CASSERGAVDTQYF | TRBV6-1 | few | 14 | TRBD2 | TRBJ2-3